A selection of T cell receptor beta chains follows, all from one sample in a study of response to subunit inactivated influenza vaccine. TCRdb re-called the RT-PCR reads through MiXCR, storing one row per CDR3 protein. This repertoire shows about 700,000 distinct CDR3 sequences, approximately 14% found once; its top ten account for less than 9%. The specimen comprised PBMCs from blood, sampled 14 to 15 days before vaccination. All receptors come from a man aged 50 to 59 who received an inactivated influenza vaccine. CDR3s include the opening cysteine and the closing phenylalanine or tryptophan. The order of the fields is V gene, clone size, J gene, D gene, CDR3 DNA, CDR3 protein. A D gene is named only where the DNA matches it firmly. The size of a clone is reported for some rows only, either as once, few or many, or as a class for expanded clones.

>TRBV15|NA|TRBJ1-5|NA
TGTGCCACCAGCACAGAACAGGATCAGCCCCAGCATTTT
CATSTEQDQPQHF
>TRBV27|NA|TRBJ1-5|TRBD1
TGTGCCAGCAGTCCTGTGAAGGGACAGGGCAGCAATCAGCCCCAGCATTTT
CASSPVKGQGSNQPQHF
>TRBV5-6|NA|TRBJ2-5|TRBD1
TGTGCCAGCAGCTCCATAGACAGGGGGGAGACCCAGTACTTC
CASSSIDRGETQYF
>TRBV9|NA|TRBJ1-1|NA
TGTGCCAGCAGCCCCAAAGGGGACCGAAACACTGAAGCTTTCTTT
CASSPKGDRNTEAFF
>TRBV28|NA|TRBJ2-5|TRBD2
TGTGCCAGCAGTCGACTAGCGGCGAAAGAGACCCAGTACTTC
CASSRLAAKETQYF
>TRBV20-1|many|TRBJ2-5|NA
TGCAGTGCTAGAGATTTGGGTCGTCAAGAGACCCAGTACTTC
CSARDLGRQETQYF
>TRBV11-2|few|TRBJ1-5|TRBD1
TGTGCCAGCAGCTTAGGACAGGGGTTTCAGCCCCAGCATTTT
CASSLGQGFQPQHF
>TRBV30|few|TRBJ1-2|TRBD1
TGTGCCTACTACCCCGACAGGGAAGGCTACACCTTC
CAYYPDREGYTF
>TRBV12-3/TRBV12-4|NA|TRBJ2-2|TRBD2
TGTGCCAGCAGACCTAGCGGAAGGAACACCGGGGAGCTGTTTTTT
CASRPSGRNTGELFF
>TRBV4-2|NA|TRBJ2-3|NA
TGTGCCAGCAGCCAAGGTTCTCAGGACACAGATACGCAGTATTTT
CASSQGSQDTDTQYF
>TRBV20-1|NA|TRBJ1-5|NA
TGCAGTGCTAGAGATCGAGGGAATCAGCCCCAGCATTTT
CSARDRGNQPQHF
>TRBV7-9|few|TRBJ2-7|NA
TGTGCCAGCAGCTCGACCTGGGGGCTTCTGTACGAGCAGTACTTC
CASSSTWGLLYEQYF
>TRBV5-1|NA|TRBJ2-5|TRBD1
TGCGCCAGCAGTTCCGGGACAGATTTCCAAGAGACCCAGTACTTC
CASSSGTDFQETQYF
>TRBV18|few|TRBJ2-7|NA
TGTGCCAGCTCACCACCGAACAGTCTAGGGGCCTCCTACGAGCAGTACTTC
CASSPPNSLGASYEQYF